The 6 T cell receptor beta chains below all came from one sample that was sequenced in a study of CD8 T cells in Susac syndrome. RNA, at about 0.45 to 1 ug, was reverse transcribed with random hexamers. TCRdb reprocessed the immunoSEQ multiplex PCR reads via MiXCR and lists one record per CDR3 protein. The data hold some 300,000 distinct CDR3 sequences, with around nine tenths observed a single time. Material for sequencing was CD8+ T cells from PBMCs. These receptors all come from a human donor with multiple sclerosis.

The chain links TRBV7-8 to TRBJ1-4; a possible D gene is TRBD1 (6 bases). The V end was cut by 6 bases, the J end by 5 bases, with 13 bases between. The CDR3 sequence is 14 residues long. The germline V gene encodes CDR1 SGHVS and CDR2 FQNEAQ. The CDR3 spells CASRPGDGNEKLFF. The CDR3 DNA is TGTGCCAGCAGGCCAGGGGACGGGAATGAAAAACTGTTTTTT.

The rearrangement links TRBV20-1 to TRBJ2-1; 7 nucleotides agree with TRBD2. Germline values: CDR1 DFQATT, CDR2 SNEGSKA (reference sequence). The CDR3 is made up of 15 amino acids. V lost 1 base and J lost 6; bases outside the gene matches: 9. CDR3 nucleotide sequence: TGCAGTGCTAGAGTCCCACCCGGGACTACCAATGAGCAGTTCTTC. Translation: CSARVPPGTTNEQFF.

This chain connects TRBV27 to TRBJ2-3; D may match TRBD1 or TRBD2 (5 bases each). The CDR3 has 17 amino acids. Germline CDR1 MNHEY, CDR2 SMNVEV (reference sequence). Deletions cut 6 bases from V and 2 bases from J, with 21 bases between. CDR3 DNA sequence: TGTGCCAGCAGCTTTTCAGGGACGGATCATGCCACAGATACGCAGTATTTT. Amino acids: CASSFSGTDHATDTQYF.

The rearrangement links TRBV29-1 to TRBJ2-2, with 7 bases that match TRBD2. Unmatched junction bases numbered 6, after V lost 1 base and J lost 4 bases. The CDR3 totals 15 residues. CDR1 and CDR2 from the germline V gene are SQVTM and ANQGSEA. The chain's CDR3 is CSVEGTSQGTGELFF. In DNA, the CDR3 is TGCAGCGTTGAAGGGACTAGTCAAGGCACCGGGGAGCTGTTTTTT.

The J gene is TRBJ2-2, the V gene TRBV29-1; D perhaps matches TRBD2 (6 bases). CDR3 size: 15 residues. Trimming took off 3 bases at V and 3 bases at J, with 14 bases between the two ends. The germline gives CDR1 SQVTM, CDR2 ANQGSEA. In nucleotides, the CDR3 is TGCAGCGTTGATAGTCATGCGGGGTACACCGGGGAGCTGTTTTTT. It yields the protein CSVDSHAGYTGELFF.

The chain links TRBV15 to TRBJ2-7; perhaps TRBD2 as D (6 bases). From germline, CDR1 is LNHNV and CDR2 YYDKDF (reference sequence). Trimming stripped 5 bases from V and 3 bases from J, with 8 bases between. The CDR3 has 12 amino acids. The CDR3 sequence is CATSRGDYEQYF. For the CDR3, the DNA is TGTGCCACCAGCCGCGGGGACTACGAGCAGTACTTC.